A single sample gave rise to the 15 T cell receptor beta chains below, sequenced in a study of blood T cell repertoires in COVID-19. The repertoire was sequenced with immunoSEQ multiplex PCR; TCRdb's copy has only in-frame clones and lacks some. The data contain tens of thousands of clones, approximately 83% of them singletons. The specimen was peripheral blood. The receptor set was obtained from a woman aged 55-70 years with acute or convalescent COVID-19.

On this clone itself: This same CDR3 is encoded by further DNA sequences in the sample. The chain carries TRBV3-1 (or the pseudogene TRBV3-2) and TRBJ1-1; 11 bases agree with TRBD1. CDR1 and CDR2 (germline): LGHDT, YNNKEL (reference sequence). This CDR3 comprises 14 residues. Trimming at V came to 4 bases and at J to 6 bases, leaving 4 bases not matched to a gene. CDR3 amino acids: CASSRLGQGAEAFF. CDR3 DNA: TGTGCCAGCAGCCGGTTGGGACAGGGGGCTGAAGCTTTCTTT.

V is TRBV15 and J is TRBJ1-2; 9 nucleotides agree with TRBD1. The germline CDR1 and CDR2 sequences are LNHNV and YYDKDF (reference sequence). The V gene end was trimmed by 0 bases and the J gene end by 4 bases; junction bases not matched to a gene: 3. This CDR3 is 15 amino acids long. CDR3 in amino acids: CATSRDRQGGYGYTF. CDR3 DNA: TGTGCCACCAGCAGAGACAGACAGGGGGGCTATGGCTACACCTTC.

The V and J genes are TRBV25-1 and TRBJ1-2; 7 nucleotides agree with TRBD1. The length of the CDR3 is 16 residues. Germline V gene data show CDR1 as MGHDK and CDR2 as SYGVNS. The ends lost 2 bases at V and 2 bases at J; junction bases unmatched: 8. The DNA of the CDR3 is TGTGCCAGCAGTGAACCGGGACAGCCTTTAAACTATGGCTACACCTTC. Translated: CASSEPGQPLNYGYTF.

This clone occurred once. The chain couples TRBV7-8 to TRBJ1-5; the D gene is possibly TRBD1 (6 bases). Trimming cost V 1 base and J 5 bases, with 9 bases left between them. CDR3 length: 14 amino acids. Germline CDR1 SGHVS, CDR2 FQNEAQ. CDR3 coding DNA: TGTGCCAGCAGCTTAGGGGGGGGCCATCAGCCCCAGCATTTT. Its translation: CASSLGGGHQPQHF.

The chain employs TRBV10-3 and TRBJ1-1; D gene unclear. Per the germline V gene, CDR1 is ENHRY and CDR2 is SYGVKD. CDR3 length: 13 residues. The V and J ends lost 9 bases and 2 bases respectively, with 13 bases between them. The CDR3 loop is CAIRKDYNTEAFF. The CDR3 nucleotides read TGTGCCATAAGAAAGGACTACAACACTGAAGCTTTCTTT.

The genes are TRBV13 and TRBJ2-5, with D possibly being TRBD2 (5 bases). Germline V gene lookup returns CDR1 PRHDT and CDR2 FYEKMQ (reference sequence). V lost 4 bases to trimming and J lost 4 bases, with 13 bases between them. The CDR3 sequence is 14 residues long. The CDR3 sequence is CASSSKAGGETQYF. The CDR3 bases are TGTGCCAGCAGCTCCAAGGCGGGTGGAGAGACCCAGTACTTC.

This clone has only one observation. The rearrangement links TRBV3-1 (or the pseudogene TRBV3-2) to TRBJ2-5, with 8 bases identical to TRBD2. From germline, CDR1 is LGHDT and CDR2 YNNKEL (reference sequence). The CDR3 is made up of 16 amino acids. The junction had 16 bases not matched to a gene; V was cut back by 8 bases and J by 5 bases. The CDR3: CASARAGGRLGETQYF. Written as DNA, the CDR3 is TGTGCCAGCGCCCGGGCGGGGGGCCGACTGGGGGAGACCCAGTACTTC.

The V call is TRBV9, the J call TRBJ1-1; D ambiguous. Trimming cost V 4 bases and J 0 bases, with 16 bases left between them. The CDR3 length is 16 residues. Germline CDR1 reads SGDLS; CDR2 reads YYNGEE. This CDR3 reads CASSPYPSALNTEAFF. CDR3 sequence (DNA): TGTGCCAGCAGCCCATACCCCTCCGCGCTGAACACTGAAGCTTTCTTT.

This clone turned up a few times. V and J are TRBV9 and TRBJ1-6, with 7 nucleotides matching TRBD1. The CDR3 loop spans 14 amino acids. V lost 3 bases and J lost 11; bases outside the gene matches: 8. CDR1 SGDLS and CDR2 YYNGEE come from the germline V gene. The CDR3 protein is CASSGSGTETPLHF. The CDR3, as DNA: TGTGCCAGCAGCGGTTCCGGGACAGAAACACCCCTCCACTTT.

The chain links TRBV2 to TRBJ1-3; maybe TRBD1 (6 bases). The V end lost 3 bases, the J end lost 4 bases, and 10 bases lay between the germline ends. This CDR3 contains 14 residues. Germline CDR1 SNHLY, CDR2 FYNNEI. CDR3 sequence reads: CASSDRGIGNTIYF. CDR3 sequence (DNA): TGTGCCAGCAGTGATAGGGGGATCGGAAACACCATATATTTT.

The V gene is TRBV28, the J gene TRBJ2-1; possible D gene TRBD1, 6 bases. The germline CDR1 and CDR2 sequences are MDHEN and SYDVKM. Trimming cost V 7 bases and J 6 bases, with 13 bases left between them. CDR3 length: 13 residues. The chain's CDR3 is CASTQGMGNEQFF. The CDR3 DNA reads TGTGCCAGCACCCAGGGGATGGGCAATGAGCAGTTCTTC.

The CDR3 spells CASRRSDFSYNSPLHF. For the CDR3, the DNA is TGCGCCAGCCGAAGGTCGGACTTCTCCTATAATTCACCCCTCCACTTT. The V call is TRBV5-1, the J call TRBJ1-6; D gene unclear. Germline V gene data show CDR1 as SGHRS and CDR2 as YFSETQ. The CDR3 covers 16 residues. The V end was cut by 7 bases, the J end by 0 bases, with 14 bases between.

The V call is TRBV6-6, the J call TRBJ1-2; D perhaps matches TRBD1 (5 bases). This CDR3 is built from 16 residues. CDR1 is MNHNY and CDR2 is SVGAGI in the germline V gene (reference sequence). Deletions cut 7 bases from V and 4 bases from J, with 22 bases between. The CDR3 is CASMGWRGGLGYGYTF. The CDR3 nucleotides read TGTGCCAGCATGGGGTGGAGGGGCGGGCTAGGCTATGGCTACACCTTC.

In this sample, this clone turned up once. The rearrangement links TRBV12-3 or TRBV12-4 to TRBJ2-5, with TRBD2 as a possible D gene (6 bases). V was clipped by 3 bases and J by 14 bases, with 19 bases between them. CDR3 length: 13 residues. The CDR3 spells CASSLQVVLAQYF. The DNA of the CDR3 is TGTGCCAGCAGTTTGCAGGTCGTCCTAGCGCAATACTTC.

The chain uses TRBV18 and TRBJ2-7, with D possibly TRBD2 on 5 matching bases. Trimming cost V 2 bases and J 1 base, with 18 bases left between them. Per the germline V gene, CDR1 is KGHSH and CDR2 is LQKENI. There are 17 residues in the CDR3. The CDR3 spells CASSPSATTKLSYEQYF. As DNA, the CDR3 is TGTGCCAGCTCACCATCGGCGACTACTAAATTATCCTACGAGCAGTACTTC. The complete variable domain, with remaining parts taken from reference TRBV18 and TRBJ2-7, reads NAGVMQNPRHLVRRRGQEARLRCSPMKGHSHVYWYRQLPEEGLKFMVYLQKENIIDESGMPKERFSAEFPKEGPSILRIQQVVRGDSAAYFCASSPSATTKLSYEQYFGPGTRLTVT.